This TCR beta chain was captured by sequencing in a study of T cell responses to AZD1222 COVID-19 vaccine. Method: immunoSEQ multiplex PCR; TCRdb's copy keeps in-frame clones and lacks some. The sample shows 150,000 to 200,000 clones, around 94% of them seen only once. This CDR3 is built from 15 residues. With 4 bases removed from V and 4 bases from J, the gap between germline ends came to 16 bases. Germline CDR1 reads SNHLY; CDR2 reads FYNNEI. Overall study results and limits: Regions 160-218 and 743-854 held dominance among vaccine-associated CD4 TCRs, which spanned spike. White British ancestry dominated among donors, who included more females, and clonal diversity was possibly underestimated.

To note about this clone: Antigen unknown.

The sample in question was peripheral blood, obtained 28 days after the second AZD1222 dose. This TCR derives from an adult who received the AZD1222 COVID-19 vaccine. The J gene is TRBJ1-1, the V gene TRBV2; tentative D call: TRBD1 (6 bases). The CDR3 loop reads CASSAYRVGSTEAFF. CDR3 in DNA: TGTGCCAGCAGTGCATACAGGGTGGGGAGCACTGAAGCTTTCTTT.